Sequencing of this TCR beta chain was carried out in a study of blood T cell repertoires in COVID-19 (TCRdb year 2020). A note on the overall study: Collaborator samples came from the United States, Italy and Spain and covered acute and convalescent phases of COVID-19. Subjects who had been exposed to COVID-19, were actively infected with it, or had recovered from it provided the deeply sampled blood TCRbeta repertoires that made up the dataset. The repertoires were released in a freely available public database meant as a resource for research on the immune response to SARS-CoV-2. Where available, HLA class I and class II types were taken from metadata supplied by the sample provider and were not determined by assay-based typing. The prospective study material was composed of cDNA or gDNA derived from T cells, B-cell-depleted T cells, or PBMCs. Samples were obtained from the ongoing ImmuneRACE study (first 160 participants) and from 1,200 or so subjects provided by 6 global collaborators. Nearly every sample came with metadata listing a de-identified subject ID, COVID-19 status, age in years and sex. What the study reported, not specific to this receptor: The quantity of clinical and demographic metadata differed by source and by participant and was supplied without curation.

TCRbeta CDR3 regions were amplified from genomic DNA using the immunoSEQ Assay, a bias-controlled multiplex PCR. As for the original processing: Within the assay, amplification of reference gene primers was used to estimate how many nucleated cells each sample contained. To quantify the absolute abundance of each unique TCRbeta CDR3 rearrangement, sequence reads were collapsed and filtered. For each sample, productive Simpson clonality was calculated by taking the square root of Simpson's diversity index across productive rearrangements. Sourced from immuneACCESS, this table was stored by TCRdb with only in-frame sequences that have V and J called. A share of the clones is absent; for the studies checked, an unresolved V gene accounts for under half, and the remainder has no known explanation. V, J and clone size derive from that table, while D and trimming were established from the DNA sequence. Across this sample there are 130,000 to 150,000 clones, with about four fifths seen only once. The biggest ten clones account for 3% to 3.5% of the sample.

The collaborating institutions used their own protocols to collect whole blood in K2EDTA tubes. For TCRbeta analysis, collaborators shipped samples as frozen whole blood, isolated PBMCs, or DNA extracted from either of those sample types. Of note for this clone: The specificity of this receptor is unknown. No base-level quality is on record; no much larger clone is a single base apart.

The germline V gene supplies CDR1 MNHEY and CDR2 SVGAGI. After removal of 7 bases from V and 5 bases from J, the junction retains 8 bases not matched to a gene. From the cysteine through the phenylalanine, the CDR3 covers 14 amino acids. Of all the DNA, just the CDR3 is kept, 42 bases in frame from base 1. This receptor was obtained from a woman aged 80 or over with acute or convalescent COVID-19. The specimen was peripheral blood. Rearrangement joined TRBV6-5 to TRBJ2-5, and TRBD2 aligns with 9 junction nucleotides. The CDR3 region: CASNWRGGRETQYF. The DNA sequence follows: TGTGCCAGCAATTGGCGGGGGGGCAGGGAGACCCAGTACTTC.